The sequence of this T cell receptor (beta chain) was determined in a study of early T cells in non-severe SARS-CoV-2 infection. Turning to the study itself: Unsorted whole blood bulk RNA was sequenced, with unpaired chains. The study's findings and limits: VDJdb matching skewed toward anti-spike CD8 responses, missing private and CD4 specificities.

Molecules of cDNA were individually given unique molecular identifiers that were attached to them. TCRdb recomputed calls from the 5' RACE reads with MiXCR, one row per CDR3 protein. The sample consists of approximately 75,000 distinct CDR3 sequences, about 15% of them appearing once. Concerning this clonotype itself: Its antigen is not identified.

V dropped 3 bases and J dropped 4 bases, with 9 bases sitting between them. The CDR3 runs to 14 residues. Per the germline V gene, CDR1 is LNHDA and CDR2 is SQIVND (reference sequence). This clonotype originated in an adult who was a healthcare worker with PCR-confirmed SARS-CoV-2 infection or an uninfected control (not recorded which). This chain joins TRBV19 and TRBJ2-2; D unclear. The starting material was whole blood, obtained at baseline. Here the CDR3 DNA reads TGTGCCAGTAGTATGAGTAGGAGCACCGGGGAGCTGTTTTTT. It is translated as CASSMSRSTGELFF.